The 19 T cell receptor beta chains listed next were all sequenced from one sample in a study of cytomegalovirus exposure and HLA in healthy donors. Assay used: immunoSEQ multiplex PCR; TCRdb lists only in-frame clones, some missing. The table has about 150,000 clones, more than 80% seen once; the top ten hold less than 8%. The sample taken for sequencing was PBMCs. These receptors all come from a woman aged 30 to 39 in good health and CMV-seropositive.

J is TRBJ2-1 and V is TRBV2; a weak D match, TRBD2 (6 bases). This CDR3 region has 15 residues. The germline CDR1 and CDR2 sequences are SNHLY and FYNNEI. Trimming took 2 bases from V and 4 from J, leaving 12 bases between them. CDR3 bases: TGTGCCAGCAGTGAACTTGGCGGGGTGTACAATGAGCAGTTCTTC. It codes for CASSELGGVYNEQFF.

This clone has just one count. This sequence joins TRBV2 and TRBJ2-5, with D possibly matching TRBD1 (5 bases). CDR3 length equals 14 residues. The germline CDR1 and CDR2 sequences are SNHLY and FYNNEI. Trimming took 5 bases from V and 1 from J, leaving 11 bases between them. DNA of the CDR3: TGTGCCAGCAGTAAGAAGACAGCCCAAGAGACCCAGTACTTC. Translated: CASSKKTAQETQYF.

CDR3 sequence (DNA): TGCAGCGTTGATCAAGGGGGCTGGGAGACCCAGTACTTC. The encoded protein is CSVDQGGWETQYF. This rearrangement joins TRBV29-1 to TRBJ2-5; 7 positions agree with TRBD1. Germline V gene sequence: CDR1 SQVTM, CDR2 ANQGSEA. CDR3 size: 13 residues. With V trimmed by 3 bases and J by 5 bases, 6 bases remained unmatched.

V is TRBV19 and J is TRBJ1-4, with a tentative D call TRBD1 (5 bases). The CDR3 contains 13 residues. V lost 5 bases, J lost 6 bases, and 10 bases lay in between. Germline loops: CDR1 LNHDA, CDR2 SQIVND (reference sequence). The CDR3 loop is CASSPGLHEKLFF. The CDR3 nucleotides are TGTGCCAGTAGTCCGGGACTGCATGAAAAACTGTTTTTT.

V usage is TRBV5-6 and J usage is TRBJ1-2; 8 positions match TRBD1. This CDR3 region has 15 residues. V was clipped by 1 base and J by 3 bases; unmatched bases: 5. CDR1 is SGHDT and CDR2 is YYEEEE in the germline V gene. CDR3 loop: CASSLYDRGYYGYTF. In nucleotides, the CDR3 is TGTGCCAGCAGCTTGTATGACAGGGGTTACTATGGCTACACCTTC.

The chain uses TRBV27 and TRBJ1-2, with D possibly matching TRBD1 (6 bases). The CDR3 is 18 amino acids. Germline CDR1 reads MNHEY; CDR2 reads SMNVEV (reference sequence). The germline V and J ends were trimmed by 2 bases and 0 bases, with 19 bases remaining between them. The CDR3 sequence is CASSLRGGQVLANYGYTF. The CDR3 DNA sequence: TGTGCCAGCAGTTTAAGGGGGGGGCAGGTTCTCGCTAACTATGGCTACACCTTC.

This rearrangement joins TRBV5-5 to TRBJ2-1, with 11 bases lining up with TRBD2. J was trimmed by 0 bases and V by 4 bases; bases with no gene match: 9. CDR3 length: 18 amino acids. Per the germline V gene, CDR1 is SGHKS and CDR2 is YYEKEE (reference sequence). CDR3 loop: CASSPGTSGTISYNEQFF. Written as DNA, the CDR3 is TGTGCCAGCAGCCCCGGGACTAGCGGCACCATCTCCTACAATGAGCAGTTCTTC.

The chain links TRBV4-1 to TRBJ2-3, with 10 positions matching TRBD2. This CDR3 comprises 18 residues. The junction had 10 bases not matched to a gene; V was cut back by 0 bases and J by 4 bases. The germline gives CDR1 MGHRA, CDR2 YSYEKL. CDR3 loop: CASSQERDSGGLADTQYF. CDR3 DNA sequence: TGCGCCAGCAGCCAAGAACGGGATAGCGGGGGGTTAGCAGATACGCAGTATTTT.

The chain combines TRBV12-5 with TRBJ2-7; TRBD1 aligns across 10 bases. V trimming: 7 bases; J trimming: 3 bases; junction bases outside the gene matches: 9. Germline CDR1 LGHNT, CDR2 FRNRAP. The CDR3 covers 15 residues. The CDR3 region has the DNA TGTGCTAGTGTTTCCAGCTGGACAGGGGGCTACGAGCAGTACTTC. As protein: CASVSSWTGGYEQYF.

This chain joins TRBV5-1 and TRBJ2-7, with 7 bases matching TRBD1. There are 14 residues in the CDR3. Germline V gene sequence: CDR1 SGHRS, CDR2 YFSETQ. V lost 4 bases, J lost 3 bases, and 7 bases stayed unmatched. The CDR3 sequence: CASSTGTADYEQYF. Here the CDR3 DNA reads TGCGCCAGCAGCACCGGGACAGCCGACTACGAGCAGTACTTC.

This CDR3 reads CASSLSPLLLAGGANTGELFF. The CDR3 DNA reads as TGCGCCAGCAGCTTGAGTCCCCTCTTACTAGCGGGGGGCGCGAACACCGGGGAGCTGTTTTTT. The chain combines TRBV5-1 with TRBJ2-2; 12 bases line up with TRBD2. Per germline, CDR1 SGHRS and CDR2 YFSETQ. The junction had 13 bases not matched to a gene; V was cut back by 1 base and J by 0 bases. The CDR3 covers 21 residues.

This clone was picked up one time. The genes are TRBV5-1 and TRBJ2-7, with D maybe TRBD1 (5 bases). V was shortened by 4 bases and J by 0 bases, with 17 bases between the two germline ends. The CDR3 runs to 16 residues. Germline V gene data show CDR1 as SGHRS and CDR2 as YFSETQ. The DNA for the CDR3 is TGCGCCAGCAGCCCCAAGTGGGGCGGCAGCTCCTACGAGCAGTACTTC. This gives the protein CASSPKWGGSSYEQYF. Complete variable domain (other parts from reference TRBV5-1 and TRBJ2-7): KAGVTQTPRYLIKTRGQQVTLSCSPISGHRSVSWYQQTPGQGLQFLFEYFSETQRNKGNFPGRFSGRQFSNSRSEMNVSTLELGDSALYLCASSPKWGGSSYEQYFGPGTRLTVT.

V and J are TRBV5-1 and TRBJ2-3; 7 nucleotides align to TRBD1. Trimming at V came to 0 bases and at J to 4 bases, leaving 5 bases not matched to a gene. The CDR3 consists of 15 residues. Germline V gives CDR1 SGHRS, CDR2 YFSETQ. CDR3: CASSLAQGSADTQYF. The CDR3 coding sequence is TGCGCCAGCAGCTTGGCACAGGGGAGTGCAGATACGCAGTATTTT.

The CDR3 here is CASSYSLAGGGSEQYF. The CDR3, as DNA: TGTGCCAGCAGTTACTCACTGGCAGGGGGCGGGTCCGAGCAGTACTTC. The J gene is TRBJ2-7, the V gene TRBV6-5; 8 bases line up with TRBD1. This CDR3 contains 16 residues. CDR1 is MNHEY and CDR2 is SVGAGI in the germline V gene. J lost 6 bases, V lost 0 bases, and 10 bases had no gene match.

This clone showed up just once. The CDR3, as DNA: TGTGCCAGCATGCTACAAGAGACCCAGTACTTC. Its translation is CASMLQETQYF. The chain couples TRBV2 to TRBJ2-5; D gene unclear. The germline V and J ends were trimmed by 7 bases and 2 bases, with 5 bases remaining between them. The CDR3 totals 11 residues. From germline, CDR1 is SNHLY and CDR2 FYNNEI. The full variable domain, its missing parts supplied by reference TRBV2 and TRBJ2-5, is EPEVTQTPSHQVTQMGQEVILRCVPISNHLYFYWYRQILGQKVEFLVSFYNNEISEKSEIFDDQFSVERPDGSNFTLKIRSTKLEDSAMYFCASMLQETQYFGPGTRLLVL.

V and J are TRBV28 and TRBJ2-7, with 7 bases identical to TRBD1. Germline loops: CDR1 MDHEN, CDR2 SYDVKM. This CDR3 spans 13 amino acids. V trimming: 6 bases; J trimming: 2 bases; junction bases outside the gene matches: 4. CDR3 region: CASRQGTTYEQYF. The CDR3 coding sequence is TGTGCCAGCAGACAGGGGACGACCTACGAGCAGTACTTC.

The gene calls are TRBV28 and TRBJ2-7; D not certain. CDR3 size: 11 residues. Deletions cut 2 bases from V and 3 bases from J, with 2 bases between. CDR1 and CDR2 (germline): MDHEN, SYDVKM. CDR3 amino acids: CASSLLYEQYF. CDR3 in DNA: TGTGCCAGCAGTTTACTCTACGAGCAGTACTTC. The full variable domain, completed using reference TRBV28 and TRBJ2-7, is DVKVTQSSRYLVKRTGEKVFLECVQDMDHENMFWYRQDPGLGLRLIYFSYDVKMKEKGDIPEGYSVSREKKERFSLILESASTNQTSMYLCASSLLYEQYFGPGTRLTVT.

This sequence joins TRBV5-1 and TRBJ1-3, with TRBD1 as a possible D gene (5 bases). The CDR3 spans 14 residues. V dropped 5 bases and J dropped 1 base, with 10 bases sitting between them. Germline V gene lookup returns CDR1 SGHRS and CDR2 YFSETQ. CDR3 in DNA: TGCGCCAGCAGTTCACGGGGGTCTGGAAACACCATATATTTT. It encodes CASSSRGSGNTIYF.

V usage is TRBV9 and J usage is TRBJ2-1; 9 bases align to TRBD2. The V segment lost 3 bases and the J segment 3 bases; nucleotides outside the gene matches: 4. The CDR3 totals 15 residues. Germline values: CDR1 SGDLS, CDR2 YYNGEE. CDR3 residues: CASSESGGSYNEQFF. In nucleotides, the CDR3 is TGTGCCAGCAGCGAAAGCGGGGGGAGCTACAATGAGCAGTTCTTC.